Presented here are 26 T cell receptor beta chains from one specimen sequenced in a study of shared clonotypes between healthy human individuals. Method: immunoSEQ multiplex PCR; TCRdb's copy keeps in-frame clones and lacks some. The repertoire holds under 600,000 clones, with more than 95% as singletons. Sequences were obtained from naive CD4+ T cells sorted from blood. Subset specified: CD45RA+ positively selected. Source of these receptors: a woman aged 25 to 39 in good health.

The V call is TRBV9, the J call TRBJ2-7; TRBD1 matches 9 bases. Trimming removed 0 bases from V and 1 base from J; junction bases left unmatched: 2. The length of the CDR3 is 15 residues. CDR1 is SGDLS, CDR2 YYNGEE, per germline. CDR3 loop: CASSVGDRVSYEQYF. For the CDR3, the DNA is TGTGCCAGCAGCGTAGGGGACAGGGTTTCCTACGAGCAGTACTTC.

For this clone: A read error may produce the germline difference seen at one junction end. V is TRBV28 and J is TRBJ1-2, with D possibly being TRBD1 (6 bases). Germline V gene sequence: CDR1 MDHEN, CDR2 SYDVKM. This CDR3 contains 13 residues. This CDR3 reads CASRRTANYGYTF. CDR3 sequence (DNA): TGTGCCAGCAGACGGACAGCTAATTATGGCTACACCTTC.

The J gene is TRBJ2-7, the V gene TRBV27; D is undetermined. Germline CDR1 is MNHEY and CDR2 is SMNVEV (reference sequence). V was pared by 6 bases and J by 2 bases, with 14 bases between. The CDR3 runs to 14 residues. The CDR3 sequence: CASRNMNPPYEQYF. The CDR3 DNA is TGTGCCAGCAGAAACATGAATCCACCCTACGAGCAGTACTTC.

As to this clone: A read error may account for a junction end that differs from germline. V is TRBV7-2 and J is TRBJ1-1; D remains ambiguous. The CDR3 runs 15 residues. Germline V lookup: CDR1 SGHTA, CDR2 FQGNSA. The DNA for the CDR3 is TGTGCCAGCAGCCCCATGTTCGGGTTAGACACTAAAGCTTTCTTT. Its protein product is CASSPMFGLDTKAFF.

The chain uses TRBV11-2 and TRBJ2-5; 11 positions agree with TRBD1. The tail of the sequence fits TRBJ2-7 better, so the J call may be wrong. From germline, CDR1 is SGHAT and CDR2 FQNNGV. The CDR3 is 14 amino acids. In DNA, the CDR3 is TGTGCCAGCAGCTCTCCGGGACAGGGGGGCGAGCAGTACTTC. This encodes CASSSPGQGGEQYF.

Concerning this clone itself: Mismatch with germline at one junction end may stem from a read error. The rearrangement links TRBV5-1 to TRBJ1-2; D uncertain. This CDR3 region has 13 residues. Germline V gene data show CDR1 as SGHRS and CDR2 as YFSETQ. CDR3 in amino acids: CASRLGLNYGYTF. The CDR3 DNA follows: TGCGCCAGCAGGTTGGGGTTGAACTATGGCTACACCTTC.

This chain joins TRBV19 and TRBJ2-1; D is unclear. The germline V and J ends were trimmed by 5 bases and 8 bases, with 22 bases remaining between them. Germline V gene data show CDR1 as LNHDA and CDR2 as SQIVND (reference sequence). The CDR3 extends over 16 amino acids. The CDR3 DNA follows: TGTGCCAGTAGTCCGAGTCGTGTGCGGCCTTCCGATGAGCAGTTCTTC. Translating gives CASSPSRVRPSDEQFF.

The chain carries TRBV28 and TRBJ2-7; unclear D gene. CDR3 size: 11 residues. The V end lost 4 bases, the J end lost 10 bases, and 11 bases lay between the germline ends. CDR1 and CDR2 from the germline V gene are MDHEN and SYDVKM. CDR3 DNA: TGTGCCAGCAGTTCCGAGGACCCCCAGTACTTC. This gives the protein CASSSEDPQYF.

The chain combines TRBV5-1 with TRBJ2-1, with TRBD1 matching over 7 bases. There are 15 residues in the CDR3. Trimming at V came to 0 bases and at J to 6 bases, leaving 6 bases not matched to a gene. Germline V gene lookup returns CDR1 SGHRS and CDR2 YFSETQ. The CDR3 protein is CASSLASGQINEQFF. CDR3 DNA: TGCGCCAGCAGCTTGGCCTCGGGACAGATCAATGAGCAGTTCTTC.

Here the CDR3 reads CASTPRDRESSYTF. The CDR3 region has the DNA TGTGCCAGCACCCCCCGGGACAGGGAAAGTAGCTACACCTTC. The chain employs TRBV6-5 and TRBJ1-2; 9 bases align to TRBD1. The CDR3 is made up of 14 amino acids. With V trimmed by 7 bases and J by 9 bases, 12 bases remained unmatched. Germline CDR1 and CDR2: MNHEY and SVGAGI.

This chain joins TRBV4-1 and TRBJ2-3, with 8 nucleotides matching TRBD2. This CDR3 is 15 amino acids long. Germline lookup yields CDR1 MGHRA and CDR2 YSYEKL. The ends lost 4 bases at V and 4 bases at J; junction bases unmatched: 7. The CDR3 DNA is TGCGCCAGCAGCCCCGTAGCGGGGAGGGCAGATACGCAGTATTTT. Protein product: CASSPVAGRADTQYF.

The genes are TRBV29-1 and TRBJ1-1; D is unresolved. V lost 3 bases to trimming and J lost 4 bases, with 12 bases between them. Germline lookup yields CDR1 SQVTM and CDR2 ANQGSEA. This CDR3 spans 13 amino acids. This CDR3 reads CSVENPAGTEAFF. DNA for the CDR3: TGCAGCGTTGAGAATCCCGCGGGCACTGAAGCTTTCTTT.

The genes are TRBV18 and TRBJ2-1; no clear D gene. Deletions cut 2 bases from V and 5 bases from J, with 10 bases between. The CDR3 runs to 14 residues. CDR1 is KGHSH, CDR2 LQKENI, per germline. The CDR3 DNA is TGTGCCAGCTCACCAAGCGCGGCAGACAATGAGCAGTTCTTC. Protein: CASSPSAADNEQFF.

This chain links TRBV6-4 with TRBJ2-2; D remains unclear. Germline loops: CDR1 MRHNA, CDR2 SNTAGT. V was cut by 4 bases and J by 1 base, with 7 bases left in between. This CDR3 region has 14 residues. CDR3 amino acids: CASSATLNTGELFF. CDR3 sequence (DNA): TGTGCCAGCAGTGCAACATTGAACACCGGGGAGCTGTTTTTT.

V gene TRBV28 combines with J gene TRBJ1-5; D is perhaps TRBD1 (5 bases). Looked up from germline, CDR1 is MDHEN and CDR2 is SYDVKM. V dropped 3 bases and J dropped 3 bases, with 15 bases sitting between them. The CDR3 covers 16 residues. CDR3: CASSFWLRADNQPQHF. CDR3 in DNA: TGTGCCAGCAGTTTCTGGCTCAGGGCAGACAATCAGCCCCAGCATTTT.

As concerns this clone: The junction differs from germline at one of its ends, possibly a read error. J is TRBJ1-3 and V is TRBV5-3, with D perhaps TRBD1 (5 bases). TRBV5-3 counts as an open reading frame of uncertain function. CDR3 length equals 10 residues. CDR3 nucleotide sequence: TGTGCCAGAAGCGGGGACGGATTTTGTTTT. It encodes CARSGDGFCF.

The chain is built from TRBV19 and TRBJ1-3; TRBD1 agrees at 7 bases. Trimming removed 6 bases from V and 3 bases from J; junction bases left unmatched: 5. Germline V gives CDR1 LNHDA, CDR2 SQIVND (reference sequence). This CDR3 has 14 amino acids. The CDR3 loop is CASRPDRVGNTIYF. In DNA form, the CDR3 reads TGTGCCAGTAGACCCGACAGGGTTGGAAACACCATATATTTT.

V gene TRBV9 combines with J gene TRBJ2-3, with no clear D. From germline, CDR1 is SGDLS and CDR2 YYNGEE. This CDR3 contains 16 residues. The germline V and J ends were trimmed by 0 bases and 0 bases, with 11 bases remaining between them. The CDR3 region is CASSVGDWGSTDTQYF. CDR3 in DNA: TGTGCCAGCAGCGTAGGAGACTGGGGTAGCACAGATACGCAGTATTTT. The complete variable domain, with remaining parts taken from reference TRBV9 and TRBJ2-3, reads DSGVTQTPKHLITATGQRVTLRCSPRSGDLSVYWYQQSLDQGLQFLIQYYNGEERAKGNILERFSAQQFPDLHSELNLSSLELGDSALYFCASSVGDWGSTDTQYFGPGTRLTVL.

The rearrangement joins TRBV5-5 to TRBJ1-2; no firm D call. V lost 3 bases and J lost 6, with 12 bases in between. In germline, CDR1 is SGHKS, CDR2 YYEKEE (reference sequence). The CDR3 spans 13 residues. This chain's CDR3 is CASSWPGGDGYTF. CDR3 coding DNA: TGTGCCAGCAGCTGGCCGGGCGGGGATGGCTACACCTTC.

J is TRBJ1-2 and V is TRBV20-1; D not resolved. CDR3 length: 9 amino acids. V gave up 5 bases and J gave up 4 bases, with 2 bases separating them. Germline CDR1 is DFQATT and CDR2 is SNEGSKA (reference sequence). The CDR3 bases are TGCAGTGCTGCCTATGGCTACACCTTC. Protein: CSAAYGYTF.

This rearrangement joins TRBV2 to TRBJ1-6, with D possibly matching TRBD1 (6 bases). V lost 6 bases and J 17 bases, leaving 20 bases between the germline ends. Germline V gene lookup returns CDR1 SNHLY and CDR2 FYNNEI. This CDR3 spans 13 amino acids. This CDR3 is CASRERQDSKIHF. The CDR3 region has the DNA TGTGCCAGCAGAGAGCGACAGGACAGTAAAATCCACTTT. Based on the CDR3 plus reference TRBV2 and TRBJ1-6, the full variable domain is EPEVTQTPSHQVTQMGQEVILRCVPISNHLYFYWYRQILGQKVEFLVSFYNNEISEKSEIFDDQFSVERPDGSNFTLKIRSTKLEDSAMYFCASRERQDSKIHFGNGTRLTVT.

This CDR3 is CASSTQGSFSGEQYF. CDR3 nucleotide sequence: TGTGCCAGCAGCACCCAGGGGAGTTTTTCGGGCGAGCAGTACTTC. The rearrangement links TRBV11-3 to TRBJ2-7, with D perhaps matching TRBD1 (6 bases). The CDR3 has 15 residues. Germline V gene lookup returns CDR1 SGHNT and CDR2 YENEEA. The germline V and J ends were trimmed by 5 bases and 6 bases, with 20 bases remaining between them.

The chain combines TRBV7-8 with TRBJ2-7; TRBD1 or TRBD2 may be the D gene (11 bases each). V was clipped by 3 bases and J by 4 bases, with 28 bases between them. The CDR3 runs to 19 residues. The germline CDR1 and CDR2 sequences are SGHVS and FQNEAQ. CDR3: CASSFGQGASSGREYEQYF. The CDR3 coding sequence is TGTGCCAGCAGCTTCGGACAGGGGGCGAGTAGCGGGAGGGAATACGAGCAGTACTTC.

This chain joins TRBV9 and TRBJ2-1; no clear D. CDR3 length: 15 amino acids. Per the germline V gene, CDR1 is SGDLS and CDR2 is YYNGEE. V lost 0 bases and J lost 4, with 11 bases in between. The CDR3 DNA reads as TGTGCCAGCAGCGTAGGGGGAAGCTGGTACAATGAGCAGTTCTTC. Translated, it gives CASSVGGSWYNEQFF.

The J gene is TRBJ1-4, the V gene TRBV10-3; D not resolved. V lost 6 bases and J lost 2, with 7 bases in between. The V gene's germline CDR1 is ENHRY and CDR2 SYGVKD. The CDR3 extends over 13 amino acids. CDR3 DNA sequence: TGTGCCATCAGGAGGGATACTAATGAAAAACTGTTTTTT. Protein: CAIRRDTNEKLFF.

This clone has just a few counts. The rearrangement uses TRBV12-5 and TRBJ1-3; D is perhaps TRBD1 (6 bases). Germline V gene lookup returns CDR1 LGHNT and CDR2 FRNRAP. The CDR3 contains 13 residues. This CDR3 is CASTGGYGNTIYF. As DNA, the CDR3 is TGTGCCTCAACTGGGGGCTATGGAAACACCATATATTTT. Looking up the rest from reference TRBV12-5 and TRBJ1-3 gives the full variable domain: DARVTQTPRHKVTEMGQEVTMRCQPILGHNTVFWYRQTMMQGLELLAYFRNRAPLDDSGMPKDRFSAEMPDATLATLKIQPSEPRDSAVYFCASTGGYGNTIYFGEGSWLTVV.